This T cell receptor (beta chain) was observed in a study of blood T cell repertoires in COVID-19. This clone came up a few times. Participant age was roughly 18 to 100 years, and participants resided in approximately 24 US areas. Assignment of participants to cohorts was predicated upon participant-reported clinical history. V was cut by 1 base and J by 3 bases, with 10 bases left in between. Germline V CDR1 and CDR2: WNHNN, SYGVQD (reference sequence). The length of the CDR3 is 14 residues. Authors' methods: How many nucleated cells were present was estimated from reference gene primer amplification. The repertoire was sequenced with immunoSEQ multiplex PCR; TCRdb's copy has only in-frame clones and lacks some. The DNA was the basis for D and trimming; V, J and clone size are from that table. The sample records about 190,000 clones, about 82% being singletons.

The source material was PBMCs or T cells enriched from blood (not recorded which). This TCR was recovered from a man in his forties or fifties with acute COVID-19. V is TRBV10-1 and J is TRBJ2-7; TRBD1 might be the D (6 bases). The CDR3, as DNA: TGCGCCAGCAGTGAGTTTACAGGGAACTACGAGCAGTACTTC. Translating it yields CASSEFTGNYEQYF.